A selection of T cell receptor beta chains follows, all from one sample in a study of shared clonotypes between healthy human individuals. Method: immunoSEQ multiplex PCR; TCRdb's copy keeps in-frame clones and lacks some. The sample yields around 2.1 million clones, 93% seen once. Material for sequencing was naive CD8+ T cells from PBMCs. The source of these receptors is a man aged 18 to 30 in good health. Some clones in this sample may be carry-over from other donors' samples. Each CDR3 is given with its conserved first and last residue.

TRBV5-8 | CASSPGLAAPYEQYF
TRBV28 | CASTSTGGAYGYTF
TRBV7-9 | CATADVTGELFF
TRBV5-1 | CASSLVPWRVENQPQHF
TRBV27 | CASSRWTADYEQYF
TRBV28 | CASSFLGRNTEAFF
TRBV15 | CATSRDFGERGALAPEAFF
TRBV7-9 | CASSPPLSYEQYF
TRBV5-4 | CASSLGAGASSEQFF
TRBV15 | CATSRDTNQETQYF
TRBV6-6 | CASSYSETLFGYTF
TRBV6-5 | CASSYKRTGDGYTF
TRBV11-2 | CASSQWAVNTEAFF
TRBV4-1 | CASSQVPTGPYEQYF
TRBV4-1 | CASSQARAGNTIYF
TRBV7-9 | CASSSRTAEKYEQYF
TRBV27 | CASSLLGIGNEQFF
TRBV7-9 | CASSLAGLAAYNEQFF
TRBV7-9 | CASSQKGSVSGDTQYF
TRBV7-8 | CASSPDRPHYEQYF
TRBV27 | CASRTVYNEQFF
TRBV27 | CASSLSGRAAYNEQFF
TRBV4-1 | CASSQETQYTDTQYF
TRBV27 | CASSRYSATNEKLFF
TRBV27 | CASSLFRAYEQYF
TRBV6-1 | CASNPIIETQYF
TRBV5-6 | CASSLPRVVITGELFF
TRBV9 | CASSVGGGGRPGELFF
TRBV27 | CASSPFPGQHTEAFF
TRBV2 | CASTGPDPPAFNEQFF
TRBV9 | CASSVLQFWDSFFLGIYNQPQHF
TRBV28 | CASSLIGSYEQYF
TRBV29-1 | CSARTSDTYEQYF
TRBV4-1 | CASSQVGVDTIYF
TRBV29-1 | CSVEGVAGVSVNEQFF
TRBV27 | CASGLRAAGPSYNEQFF
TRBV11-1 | CASSPRRGLADGTGYF
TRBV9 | CASSVVGGSGNTIYF
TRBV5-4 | CASSQGTGAYEQYF
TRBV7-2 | CASRTRTSGDHYEQYF
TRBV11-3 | CASSLRLAGGVSNNEQFF
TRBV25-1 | CASSVTGPHNEQFF
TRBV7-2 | CASRLREKYEQYF
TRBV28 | CASSLPTGGEYF
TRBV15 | CATSSRREGPYEQYF
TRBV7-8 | CASSLYWREETQYF
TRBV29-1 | CSVEEPAGGALHNEQFF
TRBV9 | CASSVARGLGNEQFF
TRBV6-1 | CASSATGGYGYEQYF
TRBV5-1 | CASSYTGAGSEQYF
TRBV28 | CASSTIGGVTEAFF
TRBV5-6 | CASSLGTGGLGTIYF
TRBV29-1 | CSGMTQGEQFF
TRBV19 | CASRGGGYTF
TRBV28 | CASSFVGVGTSNSYEQYF